Below, one TCR beta chain is given with its context. The data were produced by immunoSEQ multiplex PCR, yet TCRdb's version contains in-frame clones alone and is incomplete. The sample carries some 150,000 clones, over 75% recorded once. The data were taken from a study of blood T cell repertoires in COVID-19. Study-level background: COVID-19 samples from acute and convalescent phases originated in the United States, Italy and Spain.

V was trimmed by 8 bases and J by 0 bases, leaving 11 bases between them. The CDR3 loop spans 14 amino acids. Germline loops: CDR1 SNHLY, CDR2 FYNNEI. The sequencing sample was made of PBMCs or T cells enriched from blood (not recorded which). This chain connects TRBV2 to TRBJ1-3; D uncertain. The TCR comes from a woman aged 25-40 years with acute COVID-19. CDR3 sequence: CASFTRSSGNTIYF. CDR3 nucleotide sequence: TGTGCCAGCTTTACCCGTAGCTCTGGAAACACCATATATTTT.